The clone carrying this TCR beta chain was seen repeatedly, ten times or more. Antigen: not known. The data were taken from a study of T cells in Graves' hyperthyroidism and ophthalmopathy. Looking at the study overall: Peripheral blood was drawn at first diagnosis, prior to all treatment.

Ophthalmopathy patients showed a Clinical Activity Score of at least 3, NOSPECS grade of at least 4 and duration under 3 months. RNA transcripts were the template for amplifying TCR beta CDR3 regions. First-round RT-PCR with HTBI primers amplified the TCR CDR3 region. TCRdb passed the multiplex PCR reads through MiXCR, listing each CDR3 protein once. There are 500,000 to 650,000 distinct CDR3 sequences in the sample; 15% to 20% occur only once, and 17% lies in the top ten. V gave up 4 bases and J gave up 0 bases; unmatched junction bases: 2. Germline-derived CDR1 and CDR2 are SGHVS and FQNEAQ. CDR3 length: 15 residues. General study findings and limits: Ophthalmopathy and stable hyperthyroidism were separated by a 13 V-J model. Progression to ophthalmopathy was predicted a median of approximately 6.4 months early.

This sequence originates from a young woman with Graves' ophthalmopathy. The specimen sequenced was blood. The chain combines TRBV7-8 with TRBJ2-7, with 11 bases identical to TRBD1. The CDR3 DNA reads as TGTGCCAGCAGCTGGGGACAGGGGGGCTCCTACGAGCAGTACTTC. Amino acid sequence: CASSWGQGGSYEQYF.